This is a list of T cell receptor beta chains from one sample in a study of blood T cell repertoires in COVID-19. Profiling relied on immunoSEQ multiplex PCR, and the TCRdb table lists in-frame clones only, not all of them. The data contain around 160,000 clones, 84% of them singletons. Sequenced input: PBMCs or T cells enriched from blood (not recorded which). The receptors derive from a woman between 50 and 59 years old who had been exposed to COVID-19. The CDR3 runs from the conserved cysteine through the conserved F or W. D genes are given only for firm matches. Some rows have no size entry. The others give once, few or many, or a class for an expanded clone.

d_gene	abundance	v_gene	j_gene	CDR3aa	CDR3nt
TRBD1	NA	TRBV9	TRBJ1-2	CASSTEQGPEGYTF	TGTGCCAGCAGCACCGAACAGGGGCCGGAAGGCTACACCTTC
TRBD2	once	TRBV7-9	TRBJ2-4	CASSLWGGRNIQYF	TGTGCCAGCAGCCTCTGGGGGGGTAGAAACATTCAGTACTTC
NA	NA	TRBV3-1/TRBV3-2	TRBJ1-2	CASSQVAGGGYTF	TGTGCCAGCAGCCAAGTAGCGGGTGGAGGCTACACCTTC
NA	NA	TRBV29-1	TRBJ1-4	CSVWGGATNEKLFF	TGCAGCGTATGGGGAGGTGCAACTAATGAAAAACTGTTTTTT
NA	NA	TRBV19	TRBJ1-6	CASSTRVSGNKGSPLHF	TGTGCCAGTAGCACCCGGGTCTCAGGGAATAAGGGTTCACCCCTCCACTTT
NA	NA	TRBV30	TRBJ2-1	CAWSRNEQFF	TGTGCCTGGAGCCGCAATGAGCAGTTCTTC
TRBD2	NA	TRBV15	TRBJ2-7	CEAGAYEQYF	TGTGAGGCGGGGGCCTACGAGCAGTACTTC
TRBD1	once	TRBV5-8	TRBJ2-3	CASRITGGGTDTQYF	TGTGCCAGCAGAATTACAGGGGGCGGCACAGATACGCAGTATTTT
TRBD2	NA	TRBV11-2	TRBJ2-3	CASRLAGGQSTDTQYF	TGTGCCAGCAGACTAGCGGGGGGTCAAAGCACAGATACGCAGTATTTT
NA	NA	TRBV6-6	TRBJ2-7	CASSYLEASYEQYF	TGTGCCAGCAGTTACTTGGAGGCCTCCTACGAGCAGTACTTC
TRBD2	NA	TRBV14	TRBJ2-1	CASSQDLRTSGVLYNEQFF	TGTGCCAGCAGCCAAGATTTAAGGACTAGCGGGGTTCTCTACAATGAGCAGTTCTTC
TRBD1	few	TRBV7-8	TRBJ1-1	CASSLRDRANTEAFF	TGTGCCAGCAGCCTAAGGGACAGGGCTAACACTGAAGCTTTCTTT
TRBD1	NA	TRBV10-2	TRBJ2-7	CASTATGTGVHEQYF	TGCGCCAGCACAGCCACCGGGACAGGGGTACACGAGCAGTACTTC
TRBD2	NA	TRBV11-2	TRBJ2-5	CASSPGTRETQYF	TGTGCCAGCAGCCCAGGGACTAGGGAGACCCAGTACTTC
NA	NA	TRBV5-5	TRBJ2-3	CASSLAGRLADTQYF	TGTGCCAGCAGCCTAGCAGGTCGCCTCGCAGATACGCAGTATTTT
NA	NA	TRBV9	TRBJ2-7	CASSVGGGADEQYF	TGTGCCAGCAGCGTAGGTGGGGGGGCGGACGAGCAGTACTTC
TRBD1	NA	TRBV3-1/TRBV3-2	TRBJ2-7	CASSQPTGGEQYF	TGTGCCAGCAGCCAACCTACAGGGGGTGAGCAGTACTTC
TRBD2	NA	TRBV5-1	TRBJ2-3	CASSPGLAGGRGITDTQYF	TGCGCCAGCAGCCCGGGACTAGCGGGGGGGCGAGGAATCACAGATACGCAGTATTTT
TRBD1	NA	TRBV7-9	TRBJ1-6	CASSLLGQGRQGNSPLHF	TGTGCCAGCAGCTTGCTCGGACAGGGGAGGCAGGGTAATTCACCCCTCCACTTT
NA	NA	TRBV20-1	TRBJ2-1	CSASVGKEQFF	TGCAGTGCTAGTGTCGGGAAGGAGCAGTTCTTC
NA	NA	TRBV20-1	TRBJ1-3	CSASHALSGNTIYF	TGCAGTGCTAGTCACGCGCTCTCTGGAAACACCATATATTTT
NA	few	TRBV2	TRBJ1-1	CASRTLGGTEAFF	TGTGCCAGCAGGACCTTGGGGGGCACTGAAGCTTTCTTT
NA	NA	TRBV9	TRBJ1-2	CATPPGQGPPNYGYTF	TGTGCCACCCCCCCAGGGCAGGGCCCTCCTAACTATGGCTACACCTTC
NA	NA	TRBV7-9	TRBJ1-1	CASRNDRWFVRNTEAFF	TGTGCCAGCAGAAACGACAGGTGGTTCGTTCGTAACACTGAAGCTTTCTTT
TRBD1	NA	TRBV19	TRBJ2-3	CASSIPLGQGFGTDTQYF	TGTGCCAGTAGTATTCCCCTGGGACAGGGGTTCGGCACAGATACGCAGTATTTT
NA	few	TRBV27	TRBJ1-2	CASSLGLSYGYTF	TGTGCCAGCAGTTTGGGGCTGTCCTATGGCTACACCTTC
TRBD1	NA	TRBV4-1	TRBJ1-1	CASSHPIKDRKGLFF	TGCGCCAGCAGCCATCCCATCAAGGACAGGAAAGGTTTGTTCTTT
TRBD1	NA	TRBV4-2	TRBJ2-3	CASSPEQGAGTDTQYF	TGTGCCAGCAGCCCCGAACAGGGGGCTGGCACAGATACGCAGTATTTT
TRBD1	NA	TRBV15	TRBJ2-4	CATSREGRGLKNIQYF	TGTGCCACCAGCAGAGAGGGCAGGGGGCTGAAAAACATTCAGTACTTC
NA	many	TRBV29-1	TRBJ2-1	CSVERLGLSYNEQFF	TGCAGCGTTGAAAGGCTGGGGCTCTCCTACAATGAGCAGTTCTTC
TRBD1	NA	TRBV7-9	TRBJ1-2	CASSLTGALNYGYTF	TGTGCCAGCAGCTTGACAGGGGCCCTTAACTATGGCTACACCTTC
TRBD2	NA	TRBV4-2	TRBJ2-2	CASSQDDLAGDIGAGELFF	TGTGCCAGCAGCCAAGATGACCTAGCGGGGGACATCGGCGCCGGGGAGCTGTTTTTT
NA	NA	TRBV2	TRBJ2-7	CASSDGQGFNEQYF	TGTGCCAGCAGCGATGGCCAGGGGTTTAACGAGCAGTACTTC
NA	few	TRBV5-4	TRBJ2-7	CASSSVTGPEQYF	TGTGCCAGCAGCTCGGTTACAGGGCCAGAGCAGTACTTC
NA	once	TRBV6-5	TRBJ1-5	CASSPSQGNQPQHF	TGTGCCAGCAGCCCCTCTCAGGGAAATCAGCCCCAGCATTTT
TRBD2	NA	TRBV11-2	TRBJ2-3	CASSRLAGGADTQYF	TGTGCCAGCAGTCGACTAGCGGGAGGCGCAGATACGCAGTATTTT
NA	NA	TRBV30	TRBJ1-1	CAWSRPGHGITEAFF	TGTGCCTGGTCAAGACCCGGACATGGGATAACTGAAGCTTTCTTT
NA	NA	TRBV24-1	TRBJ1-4	CATTDDGATTNEKLFF	TGTGCCACCACCGACGATGGGGCTACAACTAATGAAAAACTGTTTTTT
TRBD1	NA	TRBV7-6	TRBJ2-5	CASSARGVGTRGSQETQYF	TGTGCCAGCAGCGCTAGAGGGGTAGGGACCAGGGGGTCCCAAGAGACCCAGTACTTC
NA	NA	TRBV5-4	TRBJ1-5	CASSLWGDPQPQHF	TGTGCCAGCAGCTTGTGGGGGGATCCTCAGCCCCAGCATTTT
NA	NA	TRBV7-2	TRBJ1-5	CASSADRLPLHF	TGTGCCAGCAGCGCCGACAGATTGCCCTTGCATTTT
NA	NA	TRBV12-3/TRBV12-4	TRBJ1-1	CASSFGGVAFF	TGTGCCAGCAGTTTCGGAGGGGTAGCTTTCTTT
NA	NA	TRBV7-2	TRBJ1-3	CASSLGHQSSGNTIYF	TGTGCCAGCAGCTTAGGACATCAGAGCTCTGGAAACACCATATATTTT
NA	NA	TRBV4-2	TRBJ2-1	CASSRTGEVSYNEQFF	TGTGCCAGCAGCCGGACTGGAGAGGTCTCCTACAATGAGCAGTTCTTC
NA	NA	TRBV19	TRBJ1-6	CASSIDPAVSPLHF	TGTGCCAGTAGTATAGATCCGGCGGTTTCACCCCTCCACTTT
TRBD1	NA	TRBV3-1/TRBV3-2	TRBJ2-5	CAPPRTGQETQYF	TGTGCCCCCCCCAGGACAGGCCAAGAGACCCAGTACTTC
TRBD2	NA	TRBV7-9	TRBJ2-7	CASSSRLAGVYEQYF	TGTGCCAGCAGCTCCCGACTAGCGGGAGTCTACGAGCAGTACTTC
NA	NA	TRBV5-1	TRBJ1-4	CASSLGTATNEKLFF	TGCGCCAGCAGCTTGGGGACAGCAACTAATGAAAAACTGTTTTTT
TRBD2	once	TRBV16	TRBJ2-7	CASSQRASGAYEQYF	TGTGCCAGCAGCCAACGGGCTAGCGGAGCCTACGAGCAGTACTTC
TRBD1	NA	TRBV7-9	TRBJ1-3	CASSLAGQYSGNTIYF	TGTGCCAGCAGCTTAGCGGGACAGTACTCTGGAAACACCATATATTTT
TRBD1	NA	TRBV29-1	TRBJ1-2	CSAGTVTSYYGYTF	TGCAGCGCGGGGACAGTCACCTCTTACTATGGCTACACCTTC
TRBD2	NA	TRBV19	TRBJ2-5	CASSILLGLAGQETQYF	TGTGCCAGTAGTATTCTACTTGGGCTAGCGGGACAAGAGACCCAGTACTTC
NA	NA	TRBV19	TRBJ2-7	CASTDRTYEQYF	TGTGCCAGTACAGACAGGACCTACGAGCAGTACTTC
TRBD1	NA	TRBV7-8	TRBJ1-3	CASRPEGQGLGSGNTIYF	TGTGCCAGCAGGCCTGAAGGACAGGGTCTAGGGTCTGGAAACACCATATATTTT
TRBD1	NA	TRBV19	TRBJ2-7	CASRPGQGNGEQYF	TGTGCCAGTAGGCCGGGACAGGGAAATGGCGAGCAGTACTTC
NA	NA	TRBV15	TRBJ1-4	CATSPTVLNEKLFF	TGTGCCACCAGCCCGACAGTATTGAATGAAAAACTGTTTTTT
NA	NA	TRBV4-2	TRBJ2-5	CASSTREQETQYF	TGTGCCAGCAGCACTCGGGAGCAAGAGACCCAGTACTTC
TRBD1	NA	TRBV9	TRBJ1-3	CASKGATGSGNTIYF	TGTGCCAGCAAGGGGGCCACGGGCTCTGGAAACACCATATATTTT
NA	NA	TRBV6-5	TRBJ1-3	CATQGDRGSGNTIYF	TGTGCCACACAAGGGGATAGGGGCTCTGGAAACACCATATATTTT
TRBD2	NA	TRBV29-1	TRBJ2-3	CSIGTSGTGSTDTQYF	TGCAGCATAGGGACTAGCGGGACAGGGAGCACAGATACGCAGTATTTT